This T cell receptor (beta chain) was captured by sequencing in a study of cytomegalovirus exposure and HLA in healthy donors. This CDR3 is 13 amino acids long. The V gene's germline CDR1 is MNHEY and CDR2 SVGAGI. The trim removed 5 bases at V and 4 bases at J, leaving 4 bases unmatched. This PCR relied on a set of 60 Vbeta primers and 13 Jbeta primers. Assay used: immunoSEQ multiplex PCR; TCRdb lists only in-frame clones, some missing. The sample shows about 67,000 clones, and around 5% sits with its ten largest clones. V and J are TRBV6-5 and TRBJ1-2, with 7 bases matching TRBD1. This TCR was sampled from a man aged 30 to 45 in good health and CMV-seropositive. Sequencing used PBMCs. The CDR3 nucleotides read TGTGCCAGCAGTATCACAGGGGTCTATGGCTACACCTTC. Protein sequence: CASSITGVYGYTF.